The subject of this entry is one T cell receptor beta chain. The antigen remains unidentified. Data came from immunoSEQ multiplex PCR; TCRdb stores just in-frame clones and leaves some out. Of some 200,000 clones listed, 80% to 95% are singletons. J gave up 3 bases and V 9 bases, and 8 bases lay outside the gene matches. The length of the CDR3 is 14 residues. The V gene's germline CDR1 is SNHLY and CDR2 FYNNEI. The data belong to a study of T cell responses to AZD1222 COVID-19 vaccine. Regarding the study as a whole: Dominant CD4 TCR responses targeted spike regions 160-218 and 743-854. Seropositive AZD1222 recipients at baseline numbered only 5 to 7.

The sequencing here drew on peripheral blood, taken 28 days after the second AZD1222 dose. The source is an adult who received the AZD1222 COVID-19 vaccine. The genes are TRBV2 and TRBJ2-1; TRBD1 aligns across 7 bases. CDR3 in amino acids: CASRTRDSYNEQFF. The DNA of the CDR3 is TGTGCCAGTCGGACCCGGGACAGCTACAATGAGCAGTTCTTC. Full variable domain (outside the CDR3, taken from reference TRBV2 and TRBJ2-1): EPEVTQTPSHQVTQMGQEVILRCVPISNHLYFYWYRQILGQKVEFLVSFYNNEISEKSEIFDDQFSVERPDGSNFTLKIRSTKLEDSAMYFCASRTRDSYNEQFFGPGTRLTVL.